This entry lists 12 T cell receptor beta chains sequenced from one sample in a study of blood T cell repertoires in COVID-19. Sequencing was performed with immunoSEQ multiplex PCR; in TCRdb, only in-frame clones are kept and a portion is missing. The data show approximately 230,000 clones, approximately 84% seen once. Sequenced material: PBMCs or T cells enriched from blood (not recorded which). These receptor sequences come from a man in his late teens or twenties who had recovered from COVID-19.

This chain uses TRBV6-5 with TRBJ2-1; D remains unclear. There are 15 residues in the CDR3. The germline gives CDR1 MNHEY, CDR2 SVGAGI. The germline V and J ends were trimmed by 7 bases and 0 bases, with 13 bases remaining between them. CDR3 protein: CASTIWSTSYNEQFF. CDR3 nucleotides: TGTGCCAGCACCATATGGAGCACCTCCTACAATGAGCAGTTCTTC.

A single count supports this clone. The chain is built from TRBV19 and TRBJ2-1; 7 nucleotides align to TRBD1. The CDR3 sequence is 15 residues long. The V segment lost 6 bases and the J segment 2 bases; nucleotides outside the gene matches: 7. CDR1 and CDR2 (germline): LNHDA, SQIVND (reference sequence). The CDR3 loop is CASRQPGTAYNEQFF. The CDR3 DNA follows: TGTGCCAGTAGGCAGCCTGGGACAGCCTACAATGAGCAGTTCTTC.

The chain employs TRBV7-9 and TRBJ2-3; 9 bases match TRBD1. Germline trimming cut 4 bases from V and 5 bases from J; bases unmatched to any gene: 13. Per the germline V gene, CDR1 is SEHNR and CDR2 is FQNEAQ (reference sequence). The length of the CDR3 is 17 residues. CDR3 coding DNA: TGTGCCAGCAGCTCACCCACCGGGACAGGGAATGGAGATACGCAGTATTTT. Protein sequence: CASSSPTGTGNGDTQYF.

CDR3 coding DNA: TGCGCCAGCAACCGGGGATCTCAAGAGACCCAGTACTTC. Translated, it gives CASNRGSQETQYF. The chain recombines TRBV5-1 with TRBJ2-5, with D tentatively TRBD2 (5 bases). The CDR3 loop spans 13 amino acids. Trimming cost V 6 bases and J 2 bases, with 11 bases left between them. CDR1 and CDR2 from the germline V gene are SGHRS and YFSETQ.

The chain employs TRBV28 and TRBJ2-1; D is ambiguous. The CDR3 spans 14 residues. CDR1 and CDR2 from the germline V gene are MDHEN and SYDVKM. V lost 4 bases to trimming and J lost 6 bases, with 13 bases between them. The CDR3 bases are TGTGCCAGCAGTTCGGGTGGTAGTCCCAATGAGCAGTTCTTC. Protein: CASSSGGSPNEQFF.

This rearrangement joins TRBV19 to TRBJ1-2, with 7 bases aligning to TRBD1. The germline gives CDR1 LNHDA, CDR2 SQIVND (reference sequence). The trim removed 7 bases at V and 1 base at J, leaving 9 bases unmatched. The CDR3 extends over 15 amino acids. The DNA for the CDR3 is TGTGCCAGTACCCCGACAGGGACGGATAACTATGGCTACACCTTC. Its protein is CASTPTGTDNYGYTF.

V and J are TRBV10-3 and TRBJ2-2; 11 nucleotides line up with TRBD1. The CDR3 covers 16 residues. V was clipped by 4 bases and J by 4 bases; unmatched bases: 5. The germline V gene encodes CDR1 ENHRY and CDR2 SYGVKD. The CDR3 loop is CAISVKDRGLTGELFF. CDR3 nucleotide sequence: TGTGCCATCAGTGTAAAGGACAGGGGGCTCACCGGGGAGCTGTTTTTT.

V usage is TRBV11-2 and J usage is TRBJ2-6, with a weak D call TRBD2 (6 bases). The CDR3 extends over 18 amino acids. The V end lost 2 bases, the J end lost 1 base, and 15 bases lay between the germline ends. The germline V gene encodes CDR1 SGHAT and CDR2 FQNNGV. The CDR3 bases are TGTGCCAGCAGCTTATTCGGGAGCCTCTTTTCTGGGGCCAACGTCCTGACTTTC. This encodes CASSLFGSLFSGANVLTF.

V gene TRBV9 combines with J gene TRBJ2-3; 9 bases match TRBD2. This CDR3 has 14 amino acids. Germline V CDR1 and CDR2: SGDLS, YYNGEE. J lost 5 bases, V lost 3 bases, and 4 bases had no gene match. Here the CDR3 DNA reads TGTGCCAGCAGCGACGGACTAGCGCTAGATACGCAGTATTTT. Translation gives CASSDGLALDTQYF.

The CDR3 nucleotides read TGTGCCAGTAGGTCAGGGGTTGTTGAAGCTTTCTTT. As protein: CASRSGVVEAFF. The chain carries TRBV19 and TRBJ1-1, with D tentatively TRBD1 (6 bases). Germline assignment: CDR1 LNHDA and CDR2 SQIVND (reference sequence). V lost 6 bases, J lost 7 bases, and 12 bases lay in between. The CDR3 consists of 12 residues.

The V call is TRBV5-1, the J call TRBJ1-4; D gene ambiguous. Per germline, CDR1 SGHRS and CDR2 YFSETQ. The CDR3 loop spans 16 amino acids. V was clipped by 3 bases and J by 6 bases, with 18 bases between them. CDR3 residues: CASSSGRRAGYEKLFF. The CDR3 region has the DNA TGCGCCAGCAGCTCCGGCCGGCGAGCGGGTTATGAAAAACTGTTTTTT.

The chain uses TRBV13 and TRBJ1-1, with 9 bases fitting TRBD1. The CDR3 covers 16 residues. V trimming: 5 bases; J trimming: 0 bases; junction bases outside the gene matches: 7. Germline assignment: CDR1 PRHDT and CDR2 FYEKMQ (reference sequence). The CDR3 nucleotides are TGTGCCAGCAGCAGAGACAGGGGGGGAATGAACACTGAAGCTTTCTTT. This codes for CASSRDRGGMNTEAFF.